This TCR beta chain was captured in a study of blood T cell repertoires in COVID-19. Study information: Material from acute and convalescent COVID-19 was sourced from the United States, Italy and Spain.

A remark on this clone: This clone may be a read error of a much larger clone one base away.

How the authors handled the data: Estimates of nucleated cell counts were drawn from the amplification of reference gene primers. Generated by immunoSEQ multiplex PCR, the TCRdb table keeps only in-frame clones and is missing some. That table is the source of V, J and clone size, and D and trimming were worked out from the DNA. The table lists about 90,000 clones, about 81% of them singletons, with roughly an eighth in the top ten. V was trimmed by 5 bases and J by 4 bases, leaving 11 bases between them. This CDR3 is built from 13 residues. Per germline, CDR1 SGHTA and CDR2 FQGNSA. The V and J genes are TRBV7-2 and TRBJ1-1; D perhaps matches TRBD1 (6 bases). The sequenced material came from peripheral blood. This receptor was obtained from a human donor in a cohort sampled during active COVID-19. The CDR3 sequence is CASSVQGGTEAFF. In DNA form, the CDR3 reads TGTGCCAGCAGCGTACAGGGTGGCACTGAAGCTTTCTTT.